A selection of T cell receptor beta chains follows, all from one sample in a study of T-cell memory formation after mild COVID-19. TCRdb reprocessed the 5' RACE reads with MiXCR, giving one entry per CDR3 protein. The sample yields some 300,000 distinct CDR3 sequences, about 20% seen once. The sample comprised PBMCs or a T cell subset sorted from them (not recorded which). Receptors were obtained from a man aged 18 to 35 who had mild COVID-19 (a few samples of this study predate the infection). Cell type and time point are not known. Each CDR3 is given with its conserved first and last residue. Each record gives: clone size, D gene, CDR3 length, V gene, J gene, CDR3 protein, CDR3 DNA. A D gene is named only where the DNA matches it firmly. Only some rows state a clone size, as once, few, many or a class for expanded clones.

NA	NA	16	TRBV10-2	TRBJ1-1	CASSESDLGGVTEAFF	TGCGCCAGCAGTGAGAGCGACCTCGGGGGGGTCACTGAAGCTTTCTTT
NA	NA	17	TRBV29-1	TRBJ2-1	CSVELRGGGPGVREQFF	TGCAGCGTTGAACTGCGGGGAGGGGGGCCTGGAGTGCGTGAGCAGTTCTTC
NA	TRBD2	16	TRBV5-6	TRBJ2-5	CASSSHGRGGSETQYF	TGTGCCAGCAGCTCCCATGGGCGGGGGGGAAGTGAGACCCAGTACTTC
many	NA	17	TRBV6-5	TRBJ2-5	CASSYSKDPRKQETQYF	TGTGCCAGCAGTTACTCGAAAGATCCCAGAAAACAAGAGACCCAGTACTTC
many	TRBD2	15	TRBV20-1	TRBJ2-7	CSARDSSGGAYEQYF	TGCAGTGCTAGAGATTCCAGCGGGGGGGCTTACGAGCAGTACTTC
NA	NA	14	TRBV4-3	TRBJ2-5	CASSQRGAEETQYF	TGCGCCAGCAGCCAACGGGGAGCGGAAGAGACCCAGTACTTC
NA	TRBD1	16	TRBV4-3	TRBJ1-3	CASSPSQGARGNTIYF	TGCGCCAGCAGCCCATCCCAGGGGGCGAGGGGAAACACCATATATTTT
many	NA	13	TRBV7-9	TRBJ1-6	CASSLDYNSPLHF	TGTGCCAGCAGCTTAGACTATAATTCACCCCTCCACTTT
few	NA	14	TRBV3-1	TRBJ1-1	CASSHWVSDTEAFF	TGTGCCAGCAGCCATTGGGTTAGCGACACTGAAGCTTTCTTT
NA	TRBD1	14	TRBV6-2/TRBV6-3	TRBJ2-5	CASSPGTVEETQYF	TGTGCCAGCAGCCCCGGGACAGTGGAAGAGACCCAGTACTTC
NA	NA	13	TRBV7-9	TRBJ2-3	CASWGYPTDTQYF	TGTGCCTCCTGGGGCTACCCCACAGATACGCAGTATTTT
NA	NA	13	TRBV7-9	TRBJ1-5	CASSFEGYQPQHF	TGTGCCAGCAGCTTTGAGGGATATCAGCCCCAGCATTTT
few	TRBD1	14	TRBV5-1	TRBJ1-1	CASSLSPGQVEAFF	TGCGCCAGCAGCTTATCACCCGGACAGGTCGAAGCTTTCTTT
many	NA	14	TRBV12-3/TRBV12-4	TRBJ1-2	CASSFWEGDYGYTF	TGTGCCAGCAGTTTCTGGGAAGGGGACTATGGCTACACCTTC
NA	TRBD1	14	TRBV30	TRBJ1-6	CAWSTSGGGSPLHF	TGTGCCTGGAGTACCTCAGGGGGCGGTTCACCCCTCCACTTT
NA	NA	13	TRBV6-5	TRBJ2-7	CASSYSDLYEQYF	TGTGCCAGCAGTTACTCGGACCTCTACGAGCAGTACTTC
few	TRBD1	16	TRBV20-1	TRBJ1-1	CSATKPRQGTNTEAFF	TGCAGTGCCACCAAACCCCGACAGGGAACTAACACTGAAGCTTTCTTT